These 8 T cell receptor beta chains originate from one sample sequenced in a study of glioma-infiltrating T cells after dendritic cell vaccination. Described time point: after dendritic cell vaccination, including at tumor progression/relapse. The table came from immunoSEQ multiplex PCR; TCRdb's copy has only in-frame clones and leaves some out. This sample has just under 100,000 clones, with 65% to 85% found just once. The starting material was blood, obtained after dendritic cell vaccination. These receptors were obtained from a human donor with glioblastoma.

V gene TRBV5-6 combines with J gene TRBJ1-2, with TRBD1 matching 8 bases. Germline values: CDR1 SGHDT, CDR2 YYEEEE. The CDR3 contains 15 residues. The J segment lost 6 bases and the V segment lost 4 bases, leaving 11 bases of the junction unmatched. The CDR3 spells CASSLAGQGGHGYTF. CDR3 nucleotide sequence: TGTGCCAGCAGCCTCGCCGGACAGGGAGGTCATGGCTACACCTTC.

This clone was picked up a small number of times. This chain uses TRBV7-9 with TRBJ1-1; 10 nucleotides line up with TRBD1. Germline lookup yields CDR1 SEHNR and CDR2 FQNEAQ (reference sequence). This CDR3 has 14 amino acids. V dropped 5 bases and J dropped 11; count of bases not matched to a gene: 11. CDR3 region: CASSAAGTGVLAFF. The CDR3 DNA is TGTGCCAGCAGCGCCGCCGGGACAGGGGTTTTGGCTTTCTTT.

This clone appeared a single time. The V gene is TRBV4-1, the J gene TRBJ2-7; no definite D call. Germline V gives CDR1 MGHRA, CDR2 YSYEKL. V gave up 2 bases and J gave up 3 bases, with 11 bases separating them. This CDR3 is built from 14 residues. The CDR3: CASSQLGTNYEQYF. The CDR3 bases are TGCGCCAGCAGCCAACTAGGTACTAACTACGAGCAGTACTTC.

The chain carries TRBV30 and TRBJ2-3; 8 nucleotides agree with TRBD1. The ends lost 7 bases at V and 4 bases at J; junction bases unmatched: 7. CDR1 and CDR2 (germline): GTSNPN, SVGIG (reference sequence). The CDR3 loop spans 13 amino acids. CDR3: CALDRQGSDTQYF. The CDR3 DNA reads TGTGCCTTGGACAGACAGGGGTCAGATACGCAGTATTTT.

V gene TRBV5-1 combines with J gene TRBJ2-6; D uncertain. This CDR3 contains 16 residues. V dropped 4 bases and J dropped 3 bases, with 14 bases sitting between them. CDR1 and CDR2 from the germline V gene are SGHRS and YFSETQ. The CDR3: CASSQGEARGANVLTF. As DNA, the CDR3 is TGCGCCAGCAGCCAAGGAGAGGCTCGTGGGGCCAACGTCCTGACTTTC.

This chain joins TRBV5-1 and TRBJ2-5; possible D gene TRBD2, 5 bases. The V end was cut by 3 bases, the J end by 0 bases, with 15 bases between. Germline values: CDR1 SGHRS, CDR2 YFSETQ. This CDR3 comprises 16 residues. CDR3 protein: CASSSEGRMNQETQYF. Written as DNA, the CDR3 is TGCGCCAGCAGCTCCGAGGGCAGGATGAACCAAGAGACCCAGTACTTC.

The gene calls are TRBV25-1 and TRBJ1-1; tentatively, D is TRBD1 (5 bases). The CDR3 totals 15 residues. Germline values: CDR1 MGHDK, CDR2 SYGVNS. Between the trimmed V and J ends, which lost 3 bases and 7 bases, there was a span of 18 bases. In DNA, the CDR3 is TGTGCCAGCAGTGATTTTTCCGGGACTTTGGTTGAAGCTTTCTTT. As protein: CASSDFSGTLVEAFF.

The chain has TRBV6-1 and TRBJ1-1; D is unresolved. Germline V gene data show CDR1 as MNHNS and CDR2 as SASEGT. The CDR3 is made up of 13 amino acids. The germline V and J ends were trimmed by 3 bases and 8 bases, with 13 bases remaining between them. CDR3: CASSDPWGEEAFF. The DNA of the CDR3 is TGTGCCAGCAGTGATCCCTGGGGAGAAGAAGCTTTCTTT.